This T cell receptor (beta chain) was identified in a study of T cell responses to AZD1222 COVID-19 vaccine. Study in general: Pooled samples include second doses given at about 4 or 12 weeks.

Generated by immunoSEQ multiplex PCR, the TCRdb table keeps only in-frame clones and is missing some. The repertoire holds 140,000 to 150,000 clones, with about 92% as singletons. A word on this clone: Antigen: not known.

Study-level findings and limits: Repertoires were obtained solely post-peak T cell response. CD4 TCRs associated with vaccination spanned spike, dominating at 160-218 and 743-854.

The V end was cut by 4 bases, the J end by 7 bases, with 16 bases between. This CDR3 comprises 14 residues. Germline-derived CDR1 and CDR2 are MNHEY and SVGAGI. This rearrangement joins TRBV6-5 to TRBJ1-1; no clear D gene. The source of this sequence is an adult in good health. The material sequenced was peripheral blood, taken on day 0 of AZD1222 vaccination. CDR3 sequence (DNA): TGTGCCAGCAGTTCCTCAAACATCGGCAGTGAAGCTTTCTTT. Residues: CASSSSNIGSEAFF.